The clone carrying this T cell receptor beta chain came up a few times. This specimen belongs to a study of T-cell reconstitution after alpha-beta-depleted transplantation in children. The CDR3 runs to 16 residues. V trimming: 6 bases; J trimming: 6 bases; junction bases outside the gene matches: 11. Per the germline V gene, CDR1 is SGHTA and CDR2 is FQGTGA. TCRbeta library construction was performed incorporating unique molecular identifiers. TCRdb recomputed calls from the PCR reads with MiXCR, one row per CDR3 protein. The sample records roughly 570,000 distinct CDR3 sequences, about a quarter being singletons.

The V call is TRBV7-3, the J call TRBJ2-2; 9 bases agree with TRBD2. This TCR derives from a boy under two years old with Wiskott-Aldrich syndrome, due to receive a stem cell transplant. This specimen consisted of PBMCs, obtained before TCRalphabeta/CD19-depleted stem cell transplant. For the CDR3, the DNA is TGTGCCAGCAGTAGGCTAGCGGGACTACCCGCCGGGGAGCTGTTTTTT. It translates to CASSRLAGLPAGELFF.